These 3 T cell receptor beta chains originate from one sample sequenced in a study of shared clonotypes between healthy human individuals. Profiled with immunoSEQ multiplex PCR; TCRdb holds only in-frame clones, not every one. The sample carries 2 million to 2.5 million clones, roughly 92% recorded once. The sequenced sample consisted of naive CD4+ T cells from PBMCs. Subset here: CD45RA+ positively selected. The receptors derive from a man between 18 and 29 years old in good health. Some clones in this sample may be carry-over from other donors' samples.

The V gene is TRBV27, the J gene TRBJ2-5, with 10 bases matching TRBD1. The CDR3 extends over 14 amino acids. V lost 5 bases, J lost 5 bases, and 5 bases stayed unmatched. Germline V gives CDR1 MNHEY, CDR2 SMNVEV (reference sequence). CDR3 amino acids: CASSPGTGAETQYF. CDR3 in DNA: TGTGCCAGCAGTCCCGGGACAGGGGCCGAGACCCAGTACTTC.

Only a few counts were recorded for this clone. The chain is built from TRBV12-5 and TRBJ1-1; D is unresolved. The CDR3 is 13 residues long. V was pared by 3 bases and J by 4 bases, with 9 bases between. CDR1 and CDR2 from the germline V gene are LGHNT and FRNRAP. For the CDR3, the DNA is TGTGCTAGTGGTTTAAGGGATACCACTGAAGCTTTCTTT. Protein: CASGLRDTTEAFF.

The table lists this clone with a few counts. The chain has TRBV29-1 and TRBJ1-5; a possible D gene is TRBD1 (5 bases). The CDR3 loop spans 13 amino acids. The ends were cut back, 8 bases at V and 2 bases at J, with 13 bases in the middle. Per germline, CDR1 SQVTM and CDR2 ANQGSEA. In DNA, the CDR3 is TGCAGCACATTGGGGGATGGCAATCAGCCCCAGCATTTT. Protein product: CSTLGDGNQPQHF.